The clone carrying this T cell receptor beta chain was seen once. Antigen unknown. This sample stems from a study of Ad26.COV2.S vaccination and SARS-CoV-2 variants. TCRdb's copy holds only in-frame clones and misses some; the assay was immunoSEQ multiplex PCR. The sample shows approximately 140,000 clones, roughly 88% of them seen only once. The germline V gene has CDR1 MNHEY and CDR2 SVGAGI. The CDR3 runs 14 residues. Trimming took off 6 bases at V and 3 bases at J, with 14 bases between the two ends. Study observations and caveats: Vaccine recipients posted higher spike-specific TCR breadth than their placebo counterparts. Measurement of non-spike TCR breadth gave similar results in vaccine and placebo recipients. Spike-specific CD8+ and CD4+ T cell responses reportedly showed substantial breadth after vaccination.

The rearrangement links TRBV6-5 to TRBJ2-5, with D uncertain. The material was peripheral blood, obtained after recovery from COVID-19. The clonotype was recovered from a human donor who had recovered from COVID-19. The CDR3 reads CASSTWVGKETQYF. The CDR3 DNA reads TGTGCCAGCAGCACGTGGGTGGGAAAAGAGACCCAGTACTTC.